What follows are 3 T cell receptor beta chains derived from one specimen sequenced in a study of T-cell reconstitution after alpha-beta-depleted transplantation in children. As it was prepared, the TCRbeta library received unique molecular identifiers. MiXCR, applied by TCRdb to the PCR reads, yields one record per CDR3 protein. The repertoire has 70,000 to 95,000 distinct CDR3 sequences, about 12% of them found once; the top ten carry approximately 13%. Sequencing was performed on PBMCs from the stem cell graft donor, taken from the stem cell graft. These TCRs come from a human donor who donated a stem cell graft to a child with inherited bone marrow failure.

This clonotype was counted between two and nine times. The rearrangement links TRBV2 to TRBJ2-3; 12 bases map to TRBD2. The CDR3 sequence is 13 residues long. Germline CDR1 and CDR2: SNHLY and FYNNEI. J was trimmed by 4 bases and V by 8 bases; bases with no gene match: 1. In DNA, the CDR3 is TGTGCCAGCCCTAGCGGGAGGGCAGATACGCAGTATTTT. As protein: CASPSGRADTQYF.

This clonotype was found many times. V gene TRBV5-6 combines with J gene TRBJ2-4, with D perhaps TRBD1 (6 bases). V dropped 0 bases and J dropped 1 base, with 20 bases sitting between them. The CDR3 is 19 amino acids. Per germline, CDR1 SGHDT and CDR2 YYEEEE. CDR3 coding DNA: TGTGCCAGCAGCTTGGACCCGGGACATAACAAGTGGGCCAAAAACATTCAGTACTTC. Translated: CASSLDPGHNKWAKNIQYF.

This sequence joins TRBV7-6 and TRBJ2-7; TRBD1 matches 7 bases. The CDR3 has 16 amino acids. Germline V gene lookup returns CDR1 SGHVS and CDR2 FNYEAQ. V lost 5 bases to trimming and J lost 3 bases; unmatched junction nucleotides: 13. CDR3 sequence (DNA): TGTGCCAGCAGCCCAGGGGCGAGACAGGGCCTCTACGAGCAGTACTTC. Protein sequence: CASSPGARQGLYEQYF.